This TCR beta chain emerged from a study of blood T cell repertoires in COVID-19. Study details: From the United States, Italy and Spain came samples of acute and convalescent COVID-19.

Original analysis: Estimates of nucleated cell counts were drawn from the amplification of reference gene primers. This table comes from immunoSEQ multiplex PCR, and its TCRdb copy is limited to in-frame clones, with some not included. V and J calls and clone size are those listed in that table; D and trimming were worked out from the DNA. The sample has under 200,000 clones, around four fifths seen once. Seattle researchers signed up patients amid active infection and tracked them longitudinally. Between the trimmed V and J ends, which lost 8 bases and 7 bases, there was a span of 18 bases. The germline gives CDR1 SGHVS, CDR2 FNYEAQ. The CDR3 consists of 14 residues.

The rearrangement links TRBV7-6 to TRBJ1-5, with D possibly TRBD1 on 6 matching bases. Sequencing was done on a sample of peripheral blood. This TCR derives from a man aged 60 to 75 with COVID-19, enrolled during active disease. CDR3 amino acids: CASASGGAGQPQHF. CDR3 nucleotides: TGTGCCAGCGCCTCGGGGGGGGCTGGGCAGCCCCAGCATTTT.